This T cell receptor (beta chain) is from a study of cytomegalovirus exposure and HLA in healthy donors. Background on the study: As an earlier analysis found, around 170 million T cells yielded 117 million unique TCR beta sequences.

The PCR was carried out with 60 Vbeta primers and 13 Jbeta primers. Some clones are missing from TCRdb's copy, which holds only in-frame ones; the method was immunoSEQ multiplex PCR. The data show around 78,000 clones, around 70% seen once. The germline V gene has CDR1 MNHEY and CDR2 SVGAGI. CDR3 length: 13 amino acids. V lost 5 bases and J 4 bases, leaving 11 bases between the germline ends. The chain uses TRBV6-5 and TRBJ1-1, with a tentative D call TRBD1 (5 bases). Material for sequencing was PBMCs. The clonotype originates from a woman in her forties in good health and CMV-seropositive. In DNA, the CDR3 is TGTGCCAGCAGTGTTGGGGGGAGCACTGAAGCTTTCTTT. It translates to CASSVGGSTEAFF.